These 26 T cell receptor beta chains came from one sample sequenced in a study of identical twins. TCRdb analysed the 5' RACE reads with MiXCR anew, one entry per CDR3 protein. Here the sample spans approximately 500,000 distinct CDR3 sequences, around 24% being singletons. These data are also associated with another study on T cells expressing NK-cell markers.

The sequencing sample was made of CD4+ T cells sorted from blood. These receptors all come from a woman in her late teens or twenties in good health.

The rearrangement joins TRBV30 to TRBJ2-7; no reliable D call. This CDR3 region has 14 residues. The V and J ends lost 0 bases and 6 bases respectively, with 15 bases between them. The germline V gene encodes CDR1 GTSNPN and CDR2 SVGIG (reference sequence). The CDR3 bases are TGTGCCTGGAGTGTACTGGATCTTCGAGGCGAGCAGTACTTC. Protein product: CAWSVLDLRGEQYF.

This clonotype was counted many times. The chain combines TRBV5-1 with TRBJ1-2; TRBD1 is a possible D gene (5 bases). Germline V gene lookup returns CDR1 SGHRS and CDR2 YFSETQ. Between the trimmed V and J ends, which lost 4 bases and 5 bases, there was a span of 12 bases. The CDR3 runs to 13 residues. The CDR3 nucleotides are TGCGCCAGCAGCGGGACGGACATTTATGGCTACACCTTC. This gives the protein CASSGTDIYGYTF.

The chain employs TRBV12-3 or TRBV12-4 and TRBJ2-7; D may be TRBD1 or TRBD2 (5 bases each). This CDR3 has 14 amino acids. V lost 3 bases and J 9 bases, leaving 18 bases between the germline ends. The CDR3 sequence: CASSFSRQVGGQYF. DNA for the CDR3: TGTGCCAGCAGTTTTAGTCGTCAGGTTGGGGGGCAGTACTTC.

This chain joins TRBV6-5 and TRBJ2-7, with D hard to call. Germline-derived CDR1 and CDR2 are MNHEY and SVGAGI. This CDR3 has 17 amino acids. V was clipped by 0 bases and J by 0 bases, with 15 bases between them. The CDR3 DNA sequence: TGTGCCAGCAGTTACTCGACGCGCACCGCCAGCTCCTACGAGCAGTACTTC. Its protein is CASSYSTRTASSYEQYF.

This clonotype has a handful of counts. This chain connects TRBV20-1 to TRBJ2-1; 9 bases fit TRBD1. From germline, CDR1 is DFQATT and CDR2 SNEGSKA (reference sequence). The CDR3 is 14 residues long. CDR3 sequence reads: CANFPGQGTDEQFF. CDR3 in DNA: TGCGCAAATTTCCCGGGACAGGGAACAGATGAGCAGTTCTTC.

This clonotype has a handful of counts. The chain employs TRBV3-1 and TRBJ1-5, with TRBD1 matching over 11 bases. CDR1 is LGHDT, CDR2 YNNKEL, per germline (reference sequence). V shed 8 bases and J 6 bases; nucleotides not matched to a gene: 6. This CDR3 has 14 residues. The DNA of the CDR3 is TGTGCCAGCTGCCGGGACAGGGGGACTCAGCCCCAGCATTTT. This gives the protein CASCRDRGTQPQHF.

The chain combines TRBV6-1 with TRBJ2-2, with unresolved D. The V gene's germline CDR1 is MNHNS and CDR2 SASEGT. Trimming took off 7 bases at V and 1 base at J, with 7 bases between the two ends. This CDR3 contains 13 residues. In nucleotides, the CDR3 is TGTGCCAGCACAGGAGAGAACACCGGGGAGCTGTTTTTT. It yields the protein CASTGENTGELFF.

This clonotype was counted at least ten times. The CDR3 bases are TGTGCCAGCAGTTTAAAAGGCACCTACAATGAGCAGTTCTTC. It is translated as CASSLKGTYNEQFF. The chain is built from TRBV12-3 or TRBV12-4 and TRBJ2-1; D is ambiguous. V dropped 2 bases and J dropped 2 bases, with 7 bases sitting between them. This CDR3 is built from 14 residues.

This clonotype was observed a handful of times. The chain has TRBV20-1 and TRBJ2-7; D is possibly TRBD1 (6 bases). Trimming shortened V by 7 bases and J by 0 bases, and 16 bases separated the two germline ends. The V gene's germline CDR1 is DFQATT and CDR2 SNEGSKA (reference sequence). The CDR3 sequence is 14 residues long. The CDR3 coding sequence is TGCAGTGTCCCCAAAGGGGGTAGCTCCTACGAGCAGTACTTC. The encoded protein is CSVPKGGSSYEQYF.

The chain combines TRBV20-1 with TRBJ2-1, with D tentatively TRBD1 (5 bases). The germline V and J ends were trimmed by 6 bases and 6 bases, with 12 bases remaining between them. Germline CDR1 reads DFQATT; CDR2 reads SNEGSKA (reference sequence). CDR3 length: 12 amino acids. The CDR3 DNA follows: TGCAGTGCGGGGCCTGCTTTCAATGAGCAGTTCTTC. Encoded protein: CSAGPAFNEQFF.

CDR3 bases: TGCAGTGCTAGCTGGAATTACGAGCAGTACTTC. Its protein product is CSASWNYEQYF. The chain joins TRBV20-1 to TRBJ2-7, with D hard to call. The CDR3 sequence is 11 residues long. Trimming shortened V by 3 bases and J by 4 bases, and 7 bases separated the two germline ends. CDR1 and CDR2 (germline): DFQATT, SNEGSKA (reference sequence).

This clonotype appeared a few times. The V and J genes are TRBV7-9 and TRBJ2-3; unclear D gene. V shed 1 base and J shed 0 bases, with 5 bases lying between them. Germline lookup yields CDR1 SEHNR and CDR2 FQNEAQ (reference sequence). This CDR3 region has 14 residues. CDR3 protein: CASSLGWSTDTQYF. The CDR3, as DNA: TGTGCCAGCAGCTTAGGGTGGAGCACAGATACGCAGTATTTT.

This clonotype was detected many times. This chain joins TRBV12-3 or TRBV12-4 and TRBJ2-1, with 7 bases lining up with TRBD1. The ends lost 5 bases at V and 3 bases at J; junction bases unmatched: 4. The CDR3 is made up of 14 amino acids. Here the CDR3 reads CASSPTGIYNEQFF. The DNA of the CDR3 is TGTGCCAGCAGTCCGACAGGGATCTACAATGAGCAGTTCTTC.

The J gene is TRBJ2-7, the V gene TRBV6-5, with D perhaps being TRBD1 or TRBD2 (5 bases each). CDR3 length: 15 amino acids. Germline assignment: CDR1 MNHEY and CDR2 SVGAGI. Between the trimmed V and J ends, which lost 5 bases and 0 bases, there was a span of 14 bases. The CDR3: CASSTSGTGSYEQYF. CDR3 sequence (DNA): TGTGCCAGCAGTACTTCCGGGACCGGCTCCTACGAGCAGTACTTC.

This chain connects TRBV7-2 to TRBJ2-7, with unresolved D. Trimming took 6 bases from V and 0 from J, leaving 15 bases between them. The germline V gene encodes CDR1 SGHTA and CDR2 FQGNSA. The CDR3 has 15 amino acids. The CDR3 loop is CASSRTLPSSYEQYF. The DNA for the CDR3 is TGTGCCAGCAGTAGAACATTACCGAGCTCCTACGAGCAGTACTTC.

This clonotype was detected a few times. The rearrangement joins TRBV5-5 to TRBJ2-1; TRBD1 or TRBD2 may be the D gene (5 bases each). There are 15 residues in the CDR3. Germline V gives CDR1 SGHKS, CDR2 YYEKEE (reference sequence). Trimming stripped 4 bases from V and 8 bases from J, with 19 bases between. In DNA, the CDR3 is TGTGCCAGCAGCACGCCGGGACCTCCACCCCATGAGCAGTTCTTC. It codes for CASSTPGPPPHEQFF.

The table lists this clonotype with a few counts. CDR3 in DNA: TGTGCCAGCAGCGTAGAACCGGGACGGTCCTACAATGAGCAGTTCTTC. Amino acids: CASSVEPGRSYNEQFF. The chain joins TRBV9 to TRBJ2-1; D is possibly TRBD1 or TRBD2 (5 bases each). Trimming took 0 bases from V and 1 from J, leaving 11 bases between them. CDR3 length: 16 amino acids. Germline CDR1 is SGDLS and CDR2 is YYNGEE.

In its sample, this clonotype was seen a few times. The gene calls are TRBV5-1 and TRBJ2-2, with D unresolved. This CDR3 contains 14 residues. The ends were cut back, 0 bases at V and 4 bases at J, with 7 bases in the middle. Germline CDR1 reads SGHRS; CDR2 reads YFSETQ. CDR3 residues: CASSLAATTGELFF. In DNA, the CDR3 is TGCGCCAGCAGCTTGGCAGCGACCACCGGGGAGCTGTTTTTT.

CDR3 in DNA: TGTGCCACCAGTGATCCTCGGGTTGGTGAGCAGTTCTTC. It encodes CATSDPRVGEQFF. The rearrangement uses TRBV24-1 and TRBJ2-1; D unresolved. The V gene lost 3 bases and the J gene lost 9 bases, with 11 bases spanning the gap. Looked up from germline, CDR1 is KGHDR and CDR2 is SFDVKD. This CDR3 has 13 residues.

This clonotype has ten or more counts. DNA for the CDR3: TGTGCCAGCAGTTCTAGACAGACTAATTCACCCCTCCACTTT. It is translated as CASSSRQTNSPLHF. This chain links TRBV12-3 or TRBV12-4 with TRBJ1-6; a weak D match, TRBD1 (5 bases). The CDR3 consists of 14 residues. Trimming stripped 4 bases from V and 6 bases from J, with 10 bases between.

The count of this clonotype is one. This chain connects TRBV20-1 to TRBJ2-3, with TRBD2 matching over 10 bases. The CDR3 covers 15 residues. V trimming: 6 bases; J trimming: 2 bases; junction bases outside the gene matches: 8. Per the germline V gene, CDR1 is DFQATT and CDR2 is SNEGSKA (reference sequence). CDR3 protein: CSALKAGGPTDTQYF. The DNA for the CDR3 is TGCAGTGCCCTTAAAGCGGGGGGGCCCACAGATACGCAGTATTTT.

This clonotype was picked up a small number of times. This chain's CDR3 is CASSSGLADYEQYF. In nucleotides, the CDR3 is TGTGCCAGCAGTTCCGGGCTAGCAGATTACGAGCAGTACTTC. The V and J genes are TRBV6-2 or TRBV6-3 and TRBJ2-7, with D perhaps TRBD2 (5 bases). V was clipped by 4 bases and J by 4 bases, with 14 bases between them. The CDR3 totals 14 residues. CDR1 is MNHEY, CDR2 SVGEGT, per germline.

J is TRBJ2-6 and V is TRBV11-1; possible D gene TRBD1, 6 bases. The V and J ends lost 4 bases and 2 bases respectively, with 24 bases between them. Per germline, CDR1 SGHAT and CDR2 FQDESV (reference sequence). This CDR3 has 20 residues. CDR3 loop: CASSSPPWGHRRPGANVLTF. CDR3 in DNA: TGTGCCAGCAGCTCCCCTCCCTGGGGACACCGACGGCCTGGGGCCAACGTCCTGACTTTC.

Of note for this clonotype: The limits of the CDR3 on the DNA are not certain, so only TCRdb's listed CDR3 is given. The genes are TRBV27 and TRBJ1-6; TRBD1 was called by the table and not checked on the DNA. The CDR3 is 14 amino acids long, termini counted. The V gene's germline CDR1 is MNHEY and CDR2 SMNVEV (reference sequence). CDR3 sequence: CASSSSGHDSPLHF.

The V gene is TRBV6-1, the J gene TRBJ1-2, with 9 nucleotides matching TRBD1. The CDR3 spans 13 residues. From germline, CDR1 is MNHNS and CDR2 SASEGT. V trimming: 6 bases; J trimming: 8 bases; junction bases outside the gene matches: 7. The CDR3 here is CASSSQGARGYTF. DNA for the CDR3: TGTGCCAGCAGCTCACAGGGGGCGCGAGGCTACACCTTC.

The chain links TRBV21-1 to TRBJ2-7; TRBD1 is taken as the D call from the table, unchecked against the DNA. TRBV21-1 is classified as a pseudogene. The CDR3 is made up of 16 amino acids. The chain's CDR3 is CASSKERDPYTYEQYF. CDR3 nucleotide sequence: TGTGCCAGCAGCAAAGAAAGGGACCCATATACCTACGAGCAGTACTTC.